The rows below give T cell receptor beta chains drawn from one sample of a study of shared clonotypes between healthy human individuals. Profiling relied on immunoSEQ multiplex PCR, and the TCRdb table lists in-frame clones only, not all of them. The sample has around 2.1 million clones, under 95% seen once; the top ten hold more than 1.5%. Sequencing was done on a sample of naive CD8+ T cells from PBMCs. The receptors stem from a man aged 18 to 35 in good health. Some clones in this sample may be carry-over from other donors' samples. The CDR3 runs from the conserved cysteine through the conserved F or W. D genes are given only for firm matches.

v_gene,d_gene,j_gene,CDR3aa
TRBV27,TRBD2,TRBJ2-1,CASSLSAGGEQFF
TRBV7-6,.,TRBJ2-2,CASSSGQNTGELFF
TRBV27,TRBD1,TRBJ1-2,CASSLGVGGGYGYTF
TRBV9,.,TRBJ2-7,CASSARESEQYF
TRBV6-5,TRBD2,TRBJ2-5,CASSYGTSGISTQYF
TRBV29-1,.,TRBJ2-6,CSVDATGANVLTF
TRBV7-8,.,TRBJ2-1,CASSLTYEQFF
TRBV7-3,.,TRBJ2-7,CASSLTGDYEQYF
TRBV6-1,TRBD2,TRBJ2-2,CGTLAGGPAGELFF
TRBV29-1,.,TRBJ1-1,CSGKSTAYTEAFF
TRBV27,TRBD1,TRBJ1-2,CASSFALGDRGANYGYTF
TRBV6-5,.,TRBJ2-3,CASSYSGGTNTQYF
TRBV9,.,TRBJ2-1,CASSVGGDNEQFF
TRBV27,TRBD1,TRBJ1-5,CASSSGTRGGQPQHF
TRBV10-3,.,TRBJ2-1,CAISELMGVTQSSYNEQFF
TRBV19,.,TRBJ2-7,CASSIGGTDPYEQYF
TRBV4-1,TRBD1,TRBJ2-7,CASSQVVGTGGYEQYF
TRBV28,TRBD1,TRBJ2-5,CASSFHGTGAALRETQYF
TRBV19,TRBD2,TRBJ2-7,CASSIMSGSSYEQYF
TRBV7-9,.,TRBJ2-1,CASSSADSYNEQFF
TRBV11-2,.,TRBJ1-3,CASSSRLPSGNTIYF
TRBV11-2,.,TRBJ2-5,CASSPHETQYF
TRBV29-1,.,TRBJ2-7,CSGGPPGEQYF
TRBV29-1,.,TRBJ2-7,CSVKGTQRVSYEQYF
TRBV7-9,.,TRBJ2-7,CASSGLARYEQYF
TRBV6-5,.,TRBJ1-1,CASSYFGGRGTEAFF
TRBV7-8,.,TRBJ1-2,CASSLTQWGDRYGYTF
TRBV19,.,TRBJ1-5,CASSPLGLGNQPQHF
TRBV14,.,TRBJ1-2,CASSQGPRGGGLYGYTF
TRBV5-6,TRBD2,TRBJ2-2,CASSSGLAGVIGELFF
TRBV5-1,TRBD1,TRBJ2-2,CASSSGTGNTGELFF
TRBV28,TRBD2,TRBJ2-3,CASSLLAGGSTDTQYF
TRBV19,.,TRBJ1-1,CASSIFFLGAEAFF
TRBV13,TRBD2,TRBJ2-5,CASSATSGRTPETQYF
TRBV5-6,.,TRBJ1-4,CASSLYIAGPNEKLFF
TRBV27,.,TRBJ1-4,CASSLFHPNEKLFF
TRBV29-1,.,TRBJ2-1,CSAREPVYNEQFF
TRBV11-2,.,TRBJ2-7,CASSLAGEIYEQYF
TRBV4-1,.,TRBJ2-5,CASSQGLDSGETQYF
TRBV7-9,.,TRBJ2-1,CASSRPRAVQFF
TRBV29-1,.,TRBJ2-7,CSVEGAEGIYEQYF
TRBV13,.,TRBJ1-4,CASSLYENEKLFF
TRBV19,.,TRBJ1-5,CASSWGRGRPQHF
TRBV4-1,.,TRBJ2-7,CASSQNANIYEQYF
TRBV5-6,.,TRBJ2-2,CASSSEGAGELFF
TRBV10-2,.,TRBJ2-4,CASSESPDSPNF
TRBV27,.,TRBJ2-1,CASSFPLAGVNEQFF
TRBV11-2,.,TRBJ2-1,CASRSRTAYNEQFF
TRBV7-9,.,TRBJ1-4,CASSLKVEVEEKLFF
TRBV13,TRBD2,TRBJ2-1,CASSPLRSGRATDEQFF
TRBV28,.,TRBJ2-7,CASSFRIYEQYF
TRBV28,TRBD1,TRBJ1-4,CASSFPGTGRAKLFF
TRBV19,.,TRBJ2-7,CASSANRVEQYF
TRBV6-5,TRBD1,TRBJ1-2,CASSYAGGHYGYTF
TRBV27,.,TRBJ2-5,CASRGRGQETQYF
TRBV10-3,TRBD2,TRBJ2-1,CAIRRENEQFF
TRBV4-1,TRBD1,TRBJ1-1,CASSVRDRVPLGTEAFF